The TCR beta chain described here comes from a study of OX40 agonist ivuxolimab in advanced cancers. About the research overall: Allowance was made for prior anti-PD-1, anti-PD-L1 or anti-CTLA-4 therapy, and 40% had some. A partial response was reached by three patients: one with hepatocellular carcinoma and two with cutaneous melanoma.

Blood got drawn at baseline, again on cycle 4 day 1, and then on cycle 7 day 1. The CDR3 covers 12 residues. V gave up 7 bases and J gave up 6 bases, with 10 bases separating them. CDR1 is MNHEY and CDR2 is SVGAGI in the germline V gene. Using immunoSEQ multiplex PCR, the repertoire was profiled, and TCRdb retains in-frame clones only, with some absent. The table has about 100,000 clones, 90% seen once. Study-wide results and limits: The CD4+ and CD8+ T cells in the blood had expanded clonally by week 6 at 0.1 to 3.0 mg/kg.

As to this clone: Antigen specificity is unknown.

V and J are TRBV6-5 and TRBJ1-5; D unresolved. Specimen: CD4+ or CD8+ T cells sorted from blood, collected in a trial of the OX40 agonist ivuxolimab. The TCR originated in an adult with an advanced solid tumor such as melanoma, head and neck, liver or kidney cancer. The CDR3 loop reads CASTSLGQPQHF. The CDR3 bases are TGTGCCAGCACCTCGTTGGGTCAGCCCCAGCATTTT.